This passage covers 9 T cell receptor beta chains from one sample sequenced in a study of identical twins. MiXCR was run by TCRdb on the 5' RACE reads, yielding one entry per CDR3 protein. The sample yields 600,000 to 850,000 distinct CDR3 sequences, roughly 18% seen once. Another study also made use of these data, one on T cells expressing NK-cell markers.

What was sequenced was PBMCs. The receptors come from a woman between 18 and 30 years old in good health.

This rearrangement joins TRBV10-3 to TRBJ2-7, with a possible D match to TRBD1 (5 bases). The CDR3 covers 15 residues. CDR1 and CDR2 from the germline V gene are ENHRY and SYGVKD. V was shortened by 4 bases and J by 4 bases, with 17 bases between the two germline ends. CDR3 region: CAISVGVLGDYEQYF. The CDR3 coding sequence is TGTGCCATCAGTGTCGGCGTTTTAGGGGATTACGAGCAGTACTTC.

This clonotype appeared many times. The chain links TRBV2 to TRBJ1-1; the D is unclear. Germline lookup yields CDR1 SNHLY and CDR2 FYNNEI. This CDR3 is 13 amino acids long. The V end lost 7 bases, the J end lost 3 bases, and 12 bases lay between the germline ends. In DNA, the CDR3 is TGTGCCAGCACCGGCGACACGGACACTGAAGCTTTCTTT. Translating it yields CASTGDTDTEAFF.

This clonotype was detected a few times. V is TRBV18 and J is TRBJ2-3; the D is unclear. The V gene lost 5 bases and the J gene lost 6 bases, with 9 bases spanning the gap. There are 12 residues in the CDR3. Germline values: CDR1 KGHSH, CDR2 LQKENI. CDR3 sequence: CASSSSWDTQYF. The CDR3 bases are TGTGCCAGCTCATCGTCCTGGGATACGCAGTATTTT.

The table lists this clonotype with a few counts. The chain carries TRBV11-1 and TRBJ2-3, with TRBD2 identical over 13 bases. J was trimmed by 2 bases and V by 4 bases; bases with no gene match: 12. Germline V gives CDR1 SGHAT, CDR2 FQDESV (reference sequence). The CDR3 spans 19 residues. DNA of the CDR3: TGTGCCAGCAGCTCCACGACTAGCGGGAGGCCCAGGAACACAGATACGCAGTATTTT. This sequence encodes CASSSTTSGRPRNTDTQYF.

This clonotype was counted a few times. For the CDR3, the DNA is TGTGCCATCAGGGGGGACCAAGCTAACTATGGCTACACCTTC. This gives the protein CAIRGDQANYGYTF. V gene TRBV10-3 combines with J gene TRBJ1-2; weak D call: TRBD1 (5 bases). V was shortened by 6 bases and J by 0 bases, with 11 bases between the two germline ends. The V gene's germline CDR1 is ENHRY and CDR2 SYGVKD. The CDR3 spans 14 residues.

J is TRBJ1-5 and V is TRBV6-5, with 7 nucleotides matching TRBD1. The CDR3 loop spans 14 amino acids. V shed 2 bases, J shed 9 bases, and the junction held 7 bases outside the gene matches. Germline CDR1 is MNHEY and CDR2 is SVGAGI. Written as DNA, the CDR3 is TGTGCCAGCAGTTACGAGAGGGGGCCGGCGCCCCAGCATTTT. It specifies CASSYERGPAPQHF.

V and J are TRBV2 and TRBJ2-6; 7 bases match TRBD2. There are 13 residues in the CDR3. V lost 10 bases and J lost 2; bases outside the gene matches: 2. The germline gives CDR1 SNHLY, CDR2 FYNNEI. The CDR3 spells CATAGAGANVLTF. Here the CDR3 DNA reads TGTGCCACCGCGGGAGCTGGGGCCAACGTCCTGACTTTC.

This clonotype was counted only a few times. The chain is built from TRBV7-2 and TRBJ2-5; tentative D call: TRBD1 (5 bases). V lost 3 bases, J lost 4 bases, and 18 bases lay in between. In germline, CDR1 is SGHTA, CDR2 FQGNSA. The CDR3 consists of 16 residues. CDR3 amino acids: CASSFGAQGLRETQYF. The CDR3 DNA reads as TGTGCCAGCAGCTTTGGAGCGCAGGGTCTACGAGAGACCCAGTACTTC.

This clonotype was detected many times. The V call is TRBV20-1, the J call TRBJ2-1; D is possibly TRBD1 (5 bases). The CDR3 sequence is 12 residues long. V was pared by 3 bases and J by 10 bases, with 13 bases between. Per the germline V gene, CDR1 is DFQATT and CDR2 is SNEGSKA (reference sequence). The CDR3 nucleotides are TGCAGTGCTAGTGGACATGGACGAGAGCAGTTCTTC. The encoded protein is CSASGHGREQFF.